These T cell receptor beta chains were read from a single sample in a study of blood T cell repertoires in COVID-19. Here immunoSEQ multiplex PCR was the method, and the copy in TCRdb shows in-frame clones only, minus some. The data show 200,000 to 250,000 clones, 87% seen once. The sample comprised peripheral blood. The receptors derive from a woman under 30 who had recovered from COVID-19. Each CDR3 is given with its conserved first and last residue. The order of the fields is D gene, clone size, J gene, V gene, CDR3 protein, CDR3 DNA. The D gene is left open where the match is weak. Clone size is shown for a subset of rows, as once, few, many or a class of expanded clone.

d_gene: NA; abundance: NA; j_gene: TRBJ1-2; v_gene: TRBV7-9; CDR3aa: CASSRREGSGYTF; CDR3nt: TGTGCCAGCAGCCGTCGAGAGGGCTCCGGCTACACCTTC
d_gene: TRBD1; abundance: NA; j_gene: TRBJ2-7; v_gene: TRBV19; CDR3aa: CASSRDRGLDEQYF; CDR3nt: TGTGCCAGTAGTAGGGACAGGGGGCTCGACGAGCAGTACTTC
d_gene: TRBD2; abundance: NA; j_gene: TRBJ2-2; v_gene: TRBV5-5; CDR3aa: CASRPAGGESGELFF; CDR3nt: TGTGCCAGCAGGCCAGCGGGAGGGGAAAGCGGGGAGCTGTTTTTT
d_gene: NA; abundance: NA; j_gene: TRBJ2-3; v_gene: TRBV9; CDR3aa: CASSPTGGATDTQYF; CDR3nt: TGTGCCAGCAGCCCCACTGGAGGGGCAACAGATACGCAGTATTTT
d_gene: TRBD1; abundance: NA; j_gene: TRBJ1-5; v_gene: TRBV30; CDR3aa: CAWSSGTGVQPQHF; CDR3nt: TGTGCCTGGAGCTCCGGGACAGGGGTTCAGCCCCAGCATTTT
d_gene: NA; abundance: NA; j_gene: TRBJ1-5; v_gene: TRBV28; CDR3aa: CASSLVMGAPGHF; CDR3nt: TGTGCCAGCAGTTTAGTCATGGGAGCCCCTGGGCATTTT
d_gene: TRBD1; abundance: few; j_gene: TRBJ2-5; v_gene: TRBV5-1; CDR3aa: CASSSTGRGTQYF; CDR3nt: TGCGCCAGCAGCTCGACAGGGAGAGGGACCCAGTACTTC
d_gene: NA; abundance: NA; j_gene: TRBJ2-1; v_gene: TRBV5-6; CDR3aa: CASSYNYNEQFF; CDR3nt: TGTGCCAGCAGCTACAACTACAATGAGCAGTTCTTC
d_gene: TRBD1; abundance: NA; j_gene: TRBJ2-1; v_gene: TRBV30; CDR3aa: CAWSAGTGAVNEQFF; CDR3nt: TGTGCCTGGAGTGCCGGGACAGGGGCGGTTAATGAGCAGTTCTTC
d_gene: TRBD1; abundance: NA; j_gene: TRBJ1-3; v_gene: TRBV10-3; CDR3aa: CAISYRTGELSGNTIYF; CDR3nt: TGTGCCATCAGTTATCGGACAGGGGAGCTCTCTGGAAACACCATATATTTT
d_gene: NA; abundance: NA; j_gene: TRBJ1-6; v_gene: TRBV4-1; CDR3aa: CASSLTAGEYSPLHF; CDR3nt: TGCGCCAGCAGCCTAACGGCAGGGGAGTATTCACCCCTCCACTTT
d_gene: TRBD1; abundance: NA; j_gene: TRBJ1-6; v_gene: TRBV5-1; CDR3aa: CASSSERQGFYNSPLHF; CDR3nt: TGCGCCAGCAGCTCAGAACGACAGGGGTTCTATAATTCACCCCTCCACTTT
d_gene: TRBD1; abundance: NA; j_gene: TRBJ2-1; v_gene: TRBV27; CDR3aa: CASSLRQGWNEQFF; CDR3nt: TGTGCCAGCAGTCTCAGACAGGGATGGAATGAGCAGTTCTTC
d_gene: TRBD2; abundance: NA; j_gene: TRBJ2-3; v_gene: TRBV5-1; CDR3aa: CASSPFSGSRADTQYF; CDR3nt: TGCGCCAGCAGCCCCTTCAGCGGGAGTAGGGCAGATACGCAGTATTTT